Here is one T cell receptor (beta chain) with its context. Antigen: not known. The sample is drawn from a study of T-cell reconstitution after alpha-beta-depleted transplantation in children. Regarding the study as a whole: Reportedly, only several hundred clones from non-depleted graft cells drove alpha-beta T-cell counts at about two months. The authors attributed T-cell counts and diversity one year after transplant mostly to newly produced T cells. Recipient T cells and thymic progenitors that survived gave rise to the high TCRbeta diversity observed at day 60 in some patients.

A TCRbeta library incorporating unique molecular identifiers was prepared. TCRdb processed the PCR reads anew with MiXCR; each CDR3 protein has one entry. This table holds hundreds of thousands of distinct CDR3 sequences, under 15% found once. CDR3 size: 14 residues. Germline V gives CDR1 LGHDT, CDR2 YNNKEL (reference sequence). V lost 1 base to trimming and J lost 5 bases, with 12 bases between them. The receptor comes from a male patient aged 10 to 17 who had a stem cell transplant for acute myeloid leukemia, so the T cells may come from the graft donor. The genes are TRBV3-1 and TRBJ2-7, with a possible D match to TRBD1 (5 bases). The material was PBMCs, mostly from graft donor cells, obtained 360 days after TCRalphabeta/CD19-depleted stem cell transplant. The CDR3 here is CASSQGIGANEQYF. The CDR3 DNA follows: TGTGCCAGCAGCCAAGGTATAGGGGCGAACGAGCAGTACTTC.